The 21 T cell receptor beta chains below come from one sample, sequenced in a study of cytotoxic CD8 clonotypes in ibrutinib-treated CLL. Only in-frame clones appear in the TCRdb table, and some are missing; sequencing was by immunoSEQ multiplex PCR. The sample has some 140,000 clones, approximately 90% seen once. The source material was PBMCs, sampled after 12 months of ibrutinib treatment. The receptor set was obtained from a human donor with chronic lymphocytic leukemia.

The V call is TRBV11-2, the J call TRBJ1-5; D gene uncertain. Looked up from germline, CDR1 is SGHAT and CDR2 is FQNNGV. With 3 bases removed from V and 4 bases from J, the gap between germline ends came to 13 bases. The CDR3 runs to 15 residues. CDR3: CASSLGSGSNQPQHF. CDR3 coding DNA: TGTGCCAGCAGCTTGGGGTCCGGCTCGAATCAGCCCCAGCATTTT.

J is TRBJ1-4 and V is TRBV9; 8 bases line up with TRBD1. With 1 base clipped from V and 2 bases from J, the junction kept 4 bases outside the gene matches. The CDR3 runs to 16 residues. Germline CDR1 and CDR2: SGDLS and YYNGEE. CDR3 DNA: TGTGCCAGCAGCGTATCTACAGGGGGGACTAATGAAAAACTGTTTTTT. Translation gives CASSVSTGGTNEKLFF.

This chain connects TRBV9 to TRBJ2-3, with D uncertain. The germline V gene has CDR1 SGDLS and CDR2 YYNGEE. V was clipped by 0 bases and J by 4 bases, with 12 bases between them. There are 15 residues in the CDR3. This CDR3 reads CASSVGPAGADTQYF. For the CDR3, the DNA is TGTGCCAGCAGCGTAGGGCCAGCCGGCGCAGATACGCAGTATTTT.

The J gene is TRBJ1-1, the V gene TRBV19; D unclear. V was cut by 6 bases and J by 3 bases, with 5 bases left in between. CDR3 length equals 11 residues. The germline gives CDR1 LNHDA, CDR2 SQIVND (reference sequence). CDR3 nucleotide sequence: TGTGCCAGTAGCTGGTACACTGAAGCTTTCTTT. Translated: CASSWYTEAFF.

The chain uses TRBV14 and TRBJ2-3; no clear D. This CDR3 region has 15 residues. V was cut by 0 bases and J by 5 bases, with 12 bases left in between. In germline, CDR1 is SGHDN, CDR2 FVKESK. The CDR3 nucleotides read TGTGCCAGCAGCCAAGATCGATTCTCGGGAGATACGCAGTATTTT. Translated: CASSQDRFSGDTQYF.

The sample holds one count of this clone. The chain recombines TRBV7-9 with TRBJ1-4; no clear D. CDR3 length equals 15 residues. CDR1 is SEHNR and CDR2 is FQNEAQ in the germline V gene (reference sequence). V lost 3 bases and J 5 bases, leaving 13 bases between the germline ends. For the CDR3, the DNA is TGTGCCAGCAGCTTTTACAGCGATCCCAATGAAAAACTGTTTTTT. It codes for CASSFYSDPNEKLFF.

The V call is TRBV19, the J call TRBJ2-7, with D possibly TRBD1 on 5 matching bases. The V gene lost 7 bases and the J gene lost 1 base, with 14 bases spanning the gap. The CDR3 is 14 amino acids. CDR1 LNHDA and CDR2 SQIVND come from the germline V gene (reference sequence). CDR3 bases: TGTGCCAGTAAGGTCAGGGAAGGTTCCTACGAGCAGTACTTC. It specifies CASKVREGSYEQYF.

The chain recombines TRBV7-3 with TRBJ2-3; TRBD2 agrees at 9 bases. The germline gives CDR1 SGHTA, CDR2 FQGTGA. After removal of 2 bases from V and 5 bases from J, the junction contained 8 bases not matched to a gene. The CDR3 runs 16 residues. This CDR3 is CASSLAAGGPGDTQYF. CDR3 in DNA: TGTGCCAGCAGCTTAGCGGCGGGAGGGCCTGGAGATACGCAGTATTTT.

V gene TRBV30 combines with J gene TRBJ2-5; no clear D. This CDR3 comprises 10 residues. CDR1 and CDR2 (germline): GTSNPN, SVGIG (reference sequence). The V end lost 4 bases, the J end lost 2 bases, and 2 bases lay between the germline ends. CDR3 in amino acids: CAWMQETQYF. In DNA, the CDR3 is TGTGCCTGGATGCAAGAGACCCAGTACTTC.

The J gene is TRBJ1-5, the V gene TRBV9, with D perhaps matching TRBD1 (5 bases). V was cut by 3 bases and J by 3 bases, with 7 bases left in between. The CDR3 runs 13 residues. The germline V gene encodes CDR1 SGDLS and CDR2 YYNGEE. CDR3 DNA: TGTGCCAGCAGCGGACAGCTCAATCAGCCCCAGCATTTT. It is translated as CASSGQLNQPQHF.

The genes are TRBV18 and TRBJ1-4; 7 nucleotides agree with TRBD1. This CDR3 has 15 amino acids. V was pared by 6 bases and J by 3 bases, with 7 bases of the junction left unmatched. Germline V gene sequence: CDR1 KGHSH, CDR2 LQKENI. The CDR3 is CASSPRQGSNEKLFF. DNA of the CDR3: TGTGCCAGCTCCCCCCGACAGGGATCTAATGAAAAACTGTTTTTT.

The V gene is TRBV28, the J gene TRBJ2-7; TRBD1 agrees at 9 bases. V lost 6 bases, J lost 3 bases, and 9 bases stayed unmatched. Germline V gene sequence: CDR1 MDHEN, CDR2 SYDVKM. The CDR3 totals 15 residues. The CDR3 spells CASSPPATGGYEQYF. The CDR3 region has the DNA TGTGCCAGCAGCCCCCCGGCGACAGGGGGCTACGAGCAGTACTTC.

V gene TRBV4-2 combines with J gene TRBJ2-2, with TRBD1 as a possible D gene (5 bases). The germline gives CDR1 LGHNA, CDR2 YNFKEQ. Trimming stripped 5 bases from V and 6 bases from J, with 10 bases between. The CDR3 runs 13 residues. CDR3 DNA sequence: TGTGCCAGCAGCTCAGGGTCGCCCGGGGAGCTGTTTTTT. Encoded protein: CASSSGSPGELFF.

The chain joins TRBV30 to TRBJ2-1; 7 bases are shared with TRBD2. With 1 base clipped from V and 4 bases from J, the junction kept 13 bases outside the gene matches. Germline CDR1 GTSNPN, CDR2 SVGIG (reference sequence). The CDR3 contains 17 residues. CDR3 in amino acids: CAWSETPYSSGYNEQFF. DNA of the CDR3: TGTGCCTGGAGTGAAACCCCCTATTCTAGCGGATACAATGAGCAGTTCTTC.

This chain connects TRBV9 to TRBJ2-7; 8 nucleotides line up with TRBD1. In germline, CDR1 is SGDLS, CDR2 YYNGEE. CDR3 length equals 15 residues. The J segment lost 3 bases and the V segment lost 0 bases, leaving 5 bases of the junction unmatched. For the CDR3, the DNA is TGTGCCAGCAGCGTAGGAGACGGACAGGGCTACGAGCAGTACTTC. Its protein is CASSVGDGQGYEQYF.

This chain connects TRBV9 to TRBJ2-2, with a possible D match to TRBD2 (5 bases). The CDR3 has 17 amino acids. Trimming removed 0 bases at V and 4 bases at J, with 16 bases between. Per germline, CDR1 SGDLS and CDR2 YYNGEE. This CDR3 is CASSVDPRGRGTGELFF. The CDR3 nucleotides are TGTGCCAGCAGCGTAGATCCCCGGGGTCGAGGCACCGGGGAGCTGTTTTTT. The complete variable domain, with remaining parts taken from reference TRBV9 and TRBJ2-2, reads DSGVTQTPKHLITATGQRVTLRCSPRSGDLSVYWYQQSLDQGLQFLIQYYNGEERAKGNILERFSAQQFPDLHSELNLSSLELGDSALYFCASSVDPRGRGTGELFFGEGSRLTVL.

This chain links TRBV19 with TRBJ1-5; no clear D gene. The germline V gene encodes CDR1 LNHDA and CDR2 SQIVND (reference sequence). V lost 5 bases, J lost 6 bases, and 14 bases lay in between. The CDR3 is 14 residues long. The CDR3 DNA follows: TGTGCCAGTAGTCCCTGGGCGGCCGGTCAGCCCCAGCATTTT. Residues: CASSPWAAGQPQHF. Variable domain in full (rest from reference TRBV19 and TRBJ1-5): DGGITQSPKYLFRKEGQNVTLSCEQNLNHDAMYWYRQDPGQGLRLIYYSQIVNDFQKGDIAEGYSVSREKKESFPLTVTSAQKNPTAFYLCASSPWAAGQPQHFGDGTRLSIL.

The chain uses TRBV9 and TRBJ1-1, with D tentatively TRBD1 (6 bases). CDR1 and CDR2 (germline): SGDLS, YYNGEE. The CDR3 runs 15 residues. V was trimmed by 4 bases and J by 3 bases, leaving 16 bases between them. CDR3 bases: TGTGCCAGCAGCCCATCAGGGGCGGCGCACACTGAAGCTTTCTTT. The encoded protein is CASSPSGAAHTEAFF.

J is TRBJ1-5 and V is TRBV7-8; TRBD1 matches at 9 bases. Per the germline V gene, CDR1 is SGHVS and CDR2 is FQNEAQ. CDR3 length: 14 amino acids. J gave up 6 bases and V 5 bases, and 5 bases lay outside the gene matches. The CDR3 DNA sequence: TGTGCCAGCAGCGGGGACAGGGCCCCTCAGCCCCAGCATTTT. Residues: CASSGDRAPQPQHF.

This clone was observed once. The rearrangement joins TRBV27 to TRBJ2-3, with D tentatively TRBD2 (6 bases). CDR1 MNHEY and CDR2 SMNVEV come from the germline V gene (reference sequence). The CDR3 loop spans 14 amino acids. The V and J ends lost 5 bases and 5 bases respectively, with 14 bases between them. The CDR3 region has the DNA TGTGCCAGCAGTATCCTCGGGAGTGGAGATACGCAGTATTTT. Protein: CASSILGSGDTQYF.

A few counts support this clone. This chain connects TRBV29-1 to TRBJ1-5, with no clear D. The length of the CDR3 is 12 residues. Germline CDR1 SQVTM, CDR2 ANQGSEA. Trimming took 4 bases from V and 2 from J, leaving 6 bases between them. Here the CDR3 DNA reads TGCAGCGTTGGGTGGGGCAATCAGCCCCAGCATTTT. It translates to CSVGWGNQPQHF.